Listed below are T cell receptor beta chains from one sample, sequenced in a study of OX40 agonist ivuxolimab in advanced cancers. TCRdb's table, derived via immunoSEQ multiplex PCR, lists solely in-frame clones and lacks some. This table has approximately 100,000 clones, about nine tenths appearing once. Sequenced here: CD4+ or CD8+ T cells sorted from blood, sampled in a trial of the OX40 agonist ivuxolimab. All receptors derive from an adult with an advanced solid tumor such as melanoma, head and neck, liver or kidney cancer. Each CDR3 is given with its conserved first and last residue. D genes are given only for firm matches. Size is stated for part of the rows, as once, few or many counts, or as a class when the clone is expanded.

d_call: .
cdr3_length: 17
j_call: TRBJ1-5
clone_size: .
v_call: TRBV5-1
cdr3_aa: CASSLGPVGGNNQPQHF
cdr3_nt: TGCGCCAGCAGCTTGGGCCCTGTGGGAGGAAACAATCAGCCCCAGCATTTT

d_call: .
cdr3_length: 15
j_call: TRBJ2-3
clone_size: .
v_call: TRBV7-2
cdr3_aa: CASSLEGLSGDTQYF
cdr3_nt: TGTGCCAGCAGCTTGGAGGGCCTCTCGGGAGATACGCAGTATTTT

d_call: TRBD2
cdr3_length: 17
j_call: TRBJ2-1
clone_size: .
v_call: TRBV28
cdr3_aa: CASRTDRTSGSLYEQFF
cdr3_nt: TGTGCCAGCAGGACCGATAGGACTAGCGGGAGTCTCTATGAGCAGTTCTTC

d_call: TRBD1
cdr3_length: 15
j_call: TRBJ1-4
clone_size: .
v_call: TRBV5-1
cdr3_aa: CASSLGTGPLEKLFF
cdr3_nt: TGCGCCAGCAGCTTGGGGACAGGTCCTCTTGAAAAACTGTTTTTT

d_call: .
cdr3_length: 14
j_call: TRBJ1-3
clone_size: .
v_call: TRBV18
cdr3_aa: CASSPQSAGNTIYF
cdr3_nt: TGTGCCAGCTCACCACAGTCGGCTGGAAACACCATATATTTT

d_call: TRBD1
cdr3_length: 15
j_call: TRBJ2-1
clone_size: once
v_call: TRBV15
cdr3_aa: CATSRGGQGDHEQFF
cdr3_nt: TGTGCCACCAGCAGAGGTGGACAGGGGGACCATGAGCAGTTCTTC

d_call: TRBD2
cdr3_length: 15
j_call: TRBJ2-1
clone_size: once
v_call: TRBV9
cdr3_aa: CASSLLAGVDNEQFF
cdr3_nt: TGTGCCAGCAGCTTATTAGCGGGAGTCGACAATGAGCAGTTCTTC

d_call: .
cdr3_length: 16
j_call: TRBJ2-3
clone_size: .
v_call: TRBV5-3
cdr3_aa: CARSSGGPGPTDTQYF
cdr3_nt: TGTGCCAGAAGCTCCGGAGGGCCGGGGCCCACAGATACGCAGTATTTT

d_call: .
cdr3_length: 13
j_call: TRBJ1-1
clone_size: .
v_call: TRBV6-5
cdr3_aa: CASSPRLNTEAFF
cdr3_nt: TGTGCCAGCAGTCCCCGCCTGAACACTGAAGCTTTCTTT

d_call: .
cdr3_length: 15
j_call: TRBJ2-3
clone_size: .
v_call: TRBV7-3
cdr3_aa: CASSTSRAPTDTQYF
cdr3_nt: TGTGCCAGCAGCACATCCCGGGCTCCCACAGATACGCAGTATTTT

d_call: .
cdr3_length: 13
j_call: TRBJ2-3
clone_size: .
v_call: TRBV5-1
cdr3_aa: CASRLEGGLLSYF
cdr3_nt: TGCGCCAGCAGGTTAGAGGGCGGGCTCCTATCCTATTTT

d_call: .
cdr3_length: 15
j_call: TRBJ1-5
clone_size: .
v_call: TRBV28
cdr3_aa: CASSLAFGSSQPQHF
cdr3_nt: TGTGCCAGCAGTTTAGCTTTCGGGTCCAGCCAGCCCCAGCATTTT

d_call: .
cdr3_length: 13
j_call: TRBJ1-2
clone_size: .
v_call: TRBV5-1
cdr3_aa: CASSLPGSDGYTF
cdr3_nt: TGCGCCAGCAGCTTGCCGGGGTCGGATGGCTACACCTTC

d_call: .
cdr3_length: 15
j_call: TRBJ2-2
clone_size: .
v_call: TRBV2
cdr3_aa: CATAGGIRNTGELFF
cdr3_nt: TGTGCCACCGCTGGGGGAATTAGGAACACCGGGGAGCTGTTTTTT

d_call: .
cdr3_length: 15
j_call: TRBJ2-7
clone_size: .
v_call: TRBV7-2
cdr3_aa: CASSYSRVRNYEQYF
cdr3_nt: TGTGCCAGCAGCTACTCGAGGGTAAGGAACTACGAGCAGTACTTC

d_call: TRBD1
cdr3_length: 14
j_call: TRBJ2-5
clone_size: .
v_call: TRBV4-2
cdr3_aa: CASSQTGFWETQYF
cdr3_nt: TGTGCCAGCAGCCAGACAGGGTTTTGGGAGACCCAGTACTTC

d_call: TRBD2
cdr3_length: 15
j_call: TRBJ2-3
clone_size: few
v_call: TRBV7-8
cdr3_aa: CASSREEVSTDTQYF
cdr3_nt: TGTGCCAGCAGCCGGGAGGAGGTGAGCACAGATACGCAGTATTTT